This TCR beta chain was sequenced during a study of neurological immune-mediated disorders. At least ten counts were recorded for this clonotype. The target antigen is unknown. Findings and limits, study-wide: The multiple sclerosis repertoire cluster had no clinical or MRI correlate. Phylogenetic analysis grouped 18 of 34 multiple sclerosis patients' repertoires together, suggesting a possible repertoire signature.

The cDNA was generated by 5'RACE with 10-nucleotide random UMIs. Using its own MiXCR run on the 5' RACE reads, TCRdb lists one record per CDR3 protein. The top ten clones hold about 3.1% of a sample with fewer than 65,000 distinct CDR3 sequences, about 4% of them seen once. The specimen was PBMCs. The TCR originated in a man aged 50-60 years with multiple sclerosis.

The CDR3 bases are TGTGCCAGCAGTGAACTAGCGGGAGCTACTAATGAGCAGTTCTTC. Translation gives CASSELAGATNEQFF. The V and J genes are TRBV6-1 and TRBJ2-1; 10 bases line up with TRBD2. From germline, CDR1 is MNHNS and CDR2 SASEGT. The CDR3 is 15 residues long. With V trimmed by 2 bases and J by 7 bases, 5 bases remained unmatched.